Following are 25 T cell receptor beta chains from one sample sequenced in a study of control samples from healthy donors and cancer patients. Assay: immunoSEQ multiplex PCR; the TCRdb copy retains only in-frame clones and omits some. The data hold roughly 95,000 clones, with 88% observed a single time. Sequenced material: blood. The source of these receptors is a man aged 30-40 years in good health.

The chain links TRBV11-3 to TRBJ1-4, with 7 bases matching TRBD1. The CDR3 length is 16 residues. CDR1 SGHNT and CDR2 YENEEA come from the germline V gene. V trimming: 3 bases; J trimming: 5 bases; junction bases outside the gene matches: 9. The CDR3 bases are TGTGCCAGCAGCTTTAAAGGGGGCGGATGGAATGAAAAACTGTTTTTT. It translates to CASSFKGGGWNEKLFF.

CDR3 bases: TGTGCCAGCAGTTTGTCGACAGGGGACTATGGCTACACCTTC. This translates into CASSLSTGDYGYTF. The J gene is TRBJ1-2, the V gene TRBV27, with 8 nucleotides matching TRBD1. Germline loops: CDR1 MNHEY, CDR2 SMNVEV (reference sequence). The CDR3 has 14 residues. V lost 3 bases and J lost 3; bases outside the gene matches: 3.

The CDR3 sequence is CASSESPGETNYGYTF. The CDR3 DNA reads TGTGCCAGCAGCGAAAGTCCAGGGGAAACTAACTATGGCTACACCTTC. V and J are TRBV9 and TRBJ1-2, with a weak D call TRBD1 (6 bases). Germline V gene lookup returns CDR1 SGDLS and CDR2 YYNGEE. V lost 3 bases and J 0 bases, leaving 15 bases between the germline ends. The CDR3 sequence is 16 residues long.

The chain uses TRBV7-2 and TRBJ2-6, with D unresolved. Germline V gene lookup returns CDR1 SGHTA and CDR2 FQGNSA. Trimming removed 4 bases from V and 1 base from J, with 5 bases in between. CDR3 length: 14 amino acids. CDR3 DNA: TGTGCCAGCAGCTCAAGGTCTGGGGCCAACGTCCTGACTTTC. This encodes CASSSRSGANVLTF.

The chain recombines TRBV30 with TRBJ2-1, with TRBD2 matching 8 bases. J lost 3 bases, V lost 2 bases, and 12 bases had no gene match. CDR1 is GTSNPN, CDR2 SVGIG, per germline (reference sequence). This CDR3 contains 17 residues. The CDR3 nucleotides read TGTGCCTGGAGTCGAAGCCATAGCGGGGACTTCTACAATGAGCAGTTCTTC. This sequence encodes CAWSRSHSGDFYNEQFF.

V usage is TRBV19 and J usage is TRBJ2-7, with D perhaps TRBD1 (6 bases). Germline V lookup: CDR1 LNHDA, CDR2 SQIVND (reference sequence). V was trimmed by 5 bases and J by 3 bases, leaving 11 bases between them. This CDR3 has 13 residues. CDR3 DNA sequence: TGTGCCAGTAGTCCGGGACAACACTACGAGCAGTACTTC. Amino acid sequence: CASSPGQHYEQYF.

The chain carries TRBV12-3 or TRBV12-4 and TRBJ2-5, with D possibly being TRBD1 or TRBD2 (5 bases each). V lost 7 bases and J 0 bases, leaving 9 bases between the germline ends. CDR3 length: 13 amino acids. The CDR3 nucleotides read TGTGCCAGCACCGGGGCAAACCAAGAGACCCAGTACTTC. Residues: CASTGANQETQYF.

J is TRBJ1-1 and V is TRBV29-1; a weak D match, TRBD1 (5 bases). Looked up from germline, CDR1 is SQVTM and CDR2 is ANQGSEA. CDR3 length equals 12 residues. With 4 bases removed from V and 0 bases from J, the gap between germline ends came to 6 bases. Here the CDR3 DNA reads TGCAGCGTTGGACAGATGAACACTGAAGCTTTCTTT. It encodes CSVGQMNTEAFF.

The rearrangement links TRBV25-1 to TRBJ2-2; TRBD2 matches at 7 bases. The V gene end was trimmed by 1 base and the J gene end by 7 bases; junction bases not matched to a gene: 9. CDR3 length: 16 amino acids. In germline, CDR1 is MGHDK, CDR2 SYGVNS. Written as DNA, the CDR3 is TGTGCCAGCAGTGAATTGGGCGGGAGAGTTGGCGGGGAGCTGTTTTTT. It translates to CASSELGGRVGGELFF. Using reference TRBV25-1 and TRBJ2-2 for the parts outside the CDR3, the full variable domain is EADIYQTPRYLVIGTGKKITLECSQTMGHDKMYWYQQDPGMELHLIHYSYGVNSTEKGDLSSESTVSRIRTEHFPLTLESARPSHTSQYLCASSELGGRVGGELFFGEGSRLTVL.

This chain uses TRBV6-2 or TRBV6-3 with TRBJ2-7; 8 bases are a match to TRBD1. V shed 2 bases, J shed 0 bases, and the junction held 3 bases outside the gene matches. The CDR3 is 15 residues long. In germline, CDR1 is MNHEY, CDR2 SVGEGT. The CDR3 nucleotides are TGTGCCAGCAGTTACAGACAGGGGACCTCCTACGAGCAGTACTTC. This encodes CASSYRQGTSYEQYF.

DNA of the CDR3: TGTGCCAGCTCATTCGGGGATCAGCCCCAGCATTTT. It is translated as CASSFGDQPQHF. The chain is built from TRBV6-5 and TRBJ1-5; D is unclear. The V end lost 8 bases, the J end lost 5 bases, and 10 bases lay between the germline ends. Germline V gene data show CDR1 as MNHEY and CDR2 as SVGAGI. The CDR3 sequence is 12 residues long.

The V and J genes are TRBV29-1 and TRBJ1-2; D perhaps matches TRBD1 (6 bases). The CDR3 covers 15 residues. CDR1 and CDR2 from the germline V gene are SQVTM and ANQGSEA. With 6 bases removed from V and 2 bases from J, the gap between germline ends came to 19 bases. CDR3 in DNA: TGCAGCGTCGAGAGGGGGGGCGGATTAAACTATGGCTACACCTTC. The encoded protein is CSVERGGGLNYGYTF.

V and J are TRBV27 and TRBJ2-7, with D perhaps matching TRBD1 or TRBD2 (6 bases each). Deletions cut 3 bases from V and 6 bases from J, with 12 bases between. The CDR3 runs to 13 residues. In germline, CDR1 is MNHEY, CDR2 SMNVEV (reference sequence). The DNA for the CDR3 is TGTGCCAGCAGTTTCACGGGGGCGAGCGAGCAGTACTTC. Translated: CASSFTGASEQYF.

The chain joins TRBV4-1 to TRBJ2-1, with TRBD2 matching 14 bases. CDR3 length: 15 amino acids. The V gene end was trimmed by 6 bases and the J gene end by 7 bases; junction bases not matched to a gene: 5. Germline V gene data show CDR1 as MGHRA and CDR2 as YSYEKL. The CDR3 DNA follows: TGCGCCAGCAGTCTGGGGACTAGCGGGAGTAATGAGCAGTTCTTC. As protein: CASSLGTSGSNEQFF.

The chain is built from TRBV6-5 and TRBJ2-5, with D perhaps assigned TRBD1 or TRBD2 (5 bases each). V was shortened by 2 bases and J by 0 bases, with 10 bases between the two germline ends. Germline-derived CDR1 and CDR2 are MNHEY and SVGAGI. The CDR3 runs to 15 residues. CDR3 amino acids: CASSYQGRDQETQYF. Here the CDR3 DNA reads TGTGCCAGCAGTTACCAGGGACGGGACCAAGAGACCCAGTACTTC.

This rearrangement joins TRBV6-5 to TRBJ2-5; no clear D. V lost 5 bases and J 1 base, leaving 11 bases between the germline ends. The CDR3 is made up of 14 amino acids. Germline assignment: CDR1 MNHEY and CDR2 SVGAGI. CDR3 in amino acids: CASSLRNLQETQYF. The CDR3 DNA is TGTGCCAGCAGTCTCAGGAACCTCCAAGAGACCCAGTACTTC.

The chain joins TRBV6-1 to TRBJ1-2; TRBD1 aligns across 7 bases. The length of the CDR3 is 15 residues. The V gene end was trimmed by 2 bases and the J gene end by 4 bases; junction bases not matched to a gene: 7. From germline, CDR1 is MNHNS and CDR2 SASEGT. CDR3 in amino acids: CASSEWSGGSYGYTF. The CDR3 DNA sequence: TGTGCCAGCAGTGAATGGTCAGGGGGGTCCTATGGCTACACCTTC.

The chain recombines TRBV5-1 with TRBJ2-1; no definite D call. CDR3 size: 13 residues. Looked up from germline, CDR1 is SGHRS and CDR2 is YFSETQ. The germline V and J ends were trimmed by 2 bases and 6 bases, with 9 bases remaining between them. CDR3 nucleotides: TGCGCCAGCAGCTTAGGTCCCACCAATGAGCAGTTCTTC. Encoded protein: CASSLGPTNEQFF.

The chain joins TRBV29-1 to TRBJ2-2; a possible D gene is TRBD1 (6 bases). The ends were cut back, 1 base at V and 1 base at J, with 7 bases in the middle. Germline V gene data show CDR1 as SQVTM and CDR2 as ANQGSEA. The CDR3 length is 14 residues. The CDR3 DNA sequence: TGCAGCGTTGAAGGACAGGAGAACACCGGGGAGCTGTTTTTT. This encodes CSVEGQENTGELFF.

CDR3 protein: CASSQHGGGAYEQYF. CDR3 sequence (DNA): TGTGCCAGCAGCCAACATGGAGGGGGTGCCTACGAGCAGTACTTC. The gene calls are TRBV9 and TRBJ2-7, with D perhaps given as TRBD1 or TRBD2 (6 bases each). The CDR3 spans 15 residues. The germline gives CDR1 SGDLS, CDR2 YYNGEE. V lost 4 bases and J 2 bases, leaving 16 bases between the germline ends.

The chain joins TRBV6-5 to TRBJ1-2, with D unclear. The germline gives CDR1 MNHEY, CDR2 SVGAGI. Trimming took off 7 bases at V and 0 bases at J, with 15 bases between the two ends. CDR3 length: 15 amino acids. CDR3 in amino acids: CASTTLAHTNYGYTF. CDR3 bases: TGTGCCAGCACCACGCTGGCGCATACTAACTATGGCTACACCTTC.

This chain connects TRBV20-1 to TRBJ2-7; a possible D gene is TRBD1 (5 bases). Trimming shortened V by 3 bases and J by 3 bases, and 12 bases separated the two germline ends. The CDR3 loop spans 13 amino acids. Germline-derived CDR1 and CDR2 are DFQATT and SNEGSKA (reference sequence). Here the CDR3 reads CSASYRQGYEQYF. CDR3 in DNA: TGCAGTGCTAGTTACAGGCAAGGCTACGAGCAGTACTTC.

The rearrangement joins TRBV14 to TRBJ1-2, with 7 nucleotides matching TRBD1. V shed 0 bases and J 8 bases; nucleotides not matched to a gene: 9. The CDR3 totals 15 residues. CDR1 SGHDN and CDR2 FVKESK come from the germline V gene. The CDR3 region has the DNA TGTGCCAGCAGCCAAGATCTAGGGGGCTTTAGGGGCTACACCTTC. Its translation: CASSQDLGGFRGYTF.

J is TRBJ2-7 and V is TRBV4-1; 9 bases align to TRBD1. The CDR3 totals 14 residues. The J segment lost 4 bases and the V segment lost 5 bases, leaving 6 bases of the junction unmatched. Germline V gives CDR1 MGHRA, CDR2 YSYEKL. The CDR3 protein is CASSAGTGSYEQYF. In DNA, the CDR3 is TGCGCCAGCAGCGCCGGGACAGGGTCTTACGAGCAGTACTTC.

This chain uses TRBV20-1 with TRBJ2-7; D is undetermined. Looked up from germline, CDR1 is DFQATT and CDR2 is SNEGSKA (reference sequence). V was clipped by 0 bases and J by 5 bases, with 5 bases between them. The CDR3 consists of 11 residues. The CDR3 is CSARENNEQYF. DNA for the CDR3: TGCAGTGCTAGAGAGAACAACGAGCAGTACTTC.